This T cell receptor beta chain was documented in a study of T cells in Graves' hyperthyroidism and ophthalmopathy (dated by TCRdb to between 2018 and 2020). For context, the study as a whole: Peripheral blood samples were taken at initial diagnosis, before any treatment was given. After blood sampling, hyperthyroidism patients were treated with methimazole at a starting dose of 30 mg daily, and ophthalmopathy patients were treated with high-dose intravenous methylprednisolone. TCR V-J signatures able to tell the groups apart were searched for in a discovery cohort of some 100 patients, of whom approximately 40 had Graves' ophthalmopathy and 55 to 65 had stable Graves' hyperthyroidism. An independent validation cohort of about 20 hyperthyroidism patients and approximately 16 patients who later progressed to ophthalmopathy tested prospective prediction of ophthalmopathy. The paper describes TCR Vbeta CDR3 sequencing of roughly 130 peripheral blood samples, made up of 43 ophthalmopathy patients, over 70 hyperthyroidism patients and 17 progressor patients. In several Graves' hyperthyroidism patients, the study also compared T-cell repertoires from thyroid tissue with T-cell repertoires from blood. The 75 to 100 discovery patients were randomly split 7:3 into training and test sets.

Trimming removed 5 bases from V and 5 bases from J, leaving 22 bases between the germline ends. Reading from cysteine to phenylalanine, the CDR3 counts 17 amino acids. Only the CDR3 DNA is retained, 51 bases long and in frame from the first base. TCR beta CDR3 regions were amplified from RNA transcripts. For the first round of RT-PCR on the TCR CDR3, the HTBI primer set was used together with the Qiagen OneStep RT-PCR kit. Libraries were constructed in a second round of multiplex PCR, after which size selection and purification were performed. Paired-end sequencing of the libraries was performed with 100 bp reads on an Illumina HiSeq2000. In the source study's methods: SOAPnuke was used to process the raw data, throwing out any read that contained adapters or uncalled bases, had a mean Phred below 15, or lacked an exact constant-primer or identifier match. COPE v1.2.5 was used to merge the high-quality paired reads, and each unique nucleotide sequence was defined as a clonotype. MiTCR v1.1 was used to align the clonotypes against IMGT TRBV, TRBD and TRBJ reference segments. The analysis was restricted to V-J combinations with a frequency above 0.0001, which together covered about 99% of the repertoires. The TCS score was defined as the ratio of F50 (clonal expansion) to E x V (chaos), calculated using BLOSUM62-based TCRdist between CDR3 peptides within each V-J. Welch's t-statistics and random forest reduced around 510 V-J features to about 13, which were used in a naive Bayes classifier (R e1071). TCRdb redid the processing of the public reads, applying fastp at Q25 and MiXCR, and retained in-frame beta chains. CDR3 protein sequences are deduplicated, and each keeps its most common genes and DNA. V and J calls and clone size were set by TCRdb, not the authors. In all, the sample holds around 570,000 distinct CDR3 sequences, and just under 20% of those were seen once. The ten top clones hold roughly 47% of the sample.

Ophthalmopathy patients had moderately to severely active disease, with a Clinical Activity Score of 3 or more, a NOSPECS grade of 4 or more, and a disease duration of less than 3 months. Any patient with an uncontrolled infection, another autoimmune disease, pregnancy or lactation was excluded. Diagnoses were based on clinical symptoms, serum thyroxine and TRAb, thyroid ultrasound and orbital computed tomography. PBMCs were isolated from about 9 ml of fresh peripheral blood by Ficoll-Paque density gradient centrifugation. Trizol reagent was used to extract total RNA, and RNA quality was then checked on an Agilent 2100 Bioanalyzer. This clonotype was seen many times. The specificity of this receptor is unknown. Base qualities are not recorded, but no much larger clone differs from it by a single base. Study-wide conclusions, independent of this receptor: In validation, the model predicted progression to ophthalmopathy with just under 71% sensitivity and roughly 72% specificity, a median of roughly seven months before onset. A model built on a 13 V-J signature distinguished ophthalmopathy from stable hyperthyroidism, reaching 87.88% sensitivity and 81.08% specificity in cross-validation and 80%/75% in testing. Most expanded thyroid clonotypes (frequency above 0.001) were also detected in blood, a finding suggesting that blood repertoires may reflect thyroid immune responses. No statistical method was used to set the sample size in advance, and investigators knew the group allocation.

The material sequenced was blood. The sequence was obtained from a man aged 40-55 years with Graves' ophthalmopathy. This chain is built from TRBV12-3 or TRBV12-4 and TRBJ1-5, and perhaps TRBD1 as D gene, on 5 matching bases. The nucleotides are TGTGCCAGCAGTCCCCCCGGAGCCCAGGGTGCGGATCAGCCCCAGCATTTT. Translated, this gives CASSPPGAQGADQPQHF.